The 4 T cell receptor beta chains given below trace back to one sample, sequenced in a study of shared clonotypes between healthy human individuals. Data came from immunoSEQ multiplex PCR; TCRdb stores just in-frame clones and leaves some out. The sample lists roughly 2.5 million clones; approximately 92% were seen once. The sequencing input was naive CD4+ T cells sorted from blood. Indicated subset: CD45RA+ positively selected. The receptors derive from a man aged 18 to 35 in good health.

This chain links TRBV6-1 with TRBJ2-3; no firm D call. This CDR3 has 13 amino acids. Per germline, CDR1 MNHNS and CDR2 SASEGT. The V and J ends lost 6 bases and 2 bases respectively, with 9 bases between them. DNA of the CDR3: TGTGCCAGCAGGGTGGGGTACACAGATACGCAGTATTTT. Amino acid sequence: CASRVGYTDTQYF.

CDR3 coding DNA: TGTGCCAGCAGGATCACAGGGGAGACAGATACGCAGTATTTT. It yields the protein CASRITGETDTQYF. The chain recombines TRBV7-2 with TRBJ2-3; 7 positions match TRBD1. The ends lost 6 bases at V and 3 bases at J; junction bases unmatched: 6. The CDR3 is 14 amino acids. CDR1 and CDR2 (germline): SGHTA, FQGNSA.

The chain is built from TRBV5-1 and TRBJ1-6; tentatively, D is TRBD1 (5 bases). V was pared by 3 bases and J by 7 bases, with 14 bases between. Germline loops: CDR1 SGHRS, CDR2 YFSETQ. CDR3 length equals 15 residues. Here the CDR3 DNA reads TGCGCCAGCAGCTGGGATGGGGGGATGAATTCACCCCTCCACTTT. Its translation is CASSWDGGMNSPLHF.

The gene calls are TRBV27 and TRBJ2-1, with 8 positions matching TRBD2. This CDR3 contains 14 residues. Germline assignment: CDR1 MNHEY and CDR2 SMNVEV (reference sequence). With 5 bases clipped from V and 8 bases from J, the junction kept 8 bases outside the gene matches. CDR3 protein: CASSIAGSRYEQFF. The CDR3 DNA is TGTGCCAGCAGTATAGCGGGGAGCAGGTATGAGCAGTTCTTC.